The 8 T cell receptor beta chains below all came from one sample that was sequenced in a study of blood T cell repertoires in COVID-19. Sequenced by immunoSEQ multiplex PCR; TCRdb stores in-frame clones only, minus some. This sample has some 300,000 clones, with 88% found just once. The specimen sequenced was PBMCs or T cells enriched from blood (not recorded which). Receptor source: a woman aged 30 to 39 who had recovered from COVID-19.

The chain links TRBV2 to TRBJ2-2, with 7 bases that match TRBD2. Trimming removed 6 bases from V and 7 bases from J; junction bases left unmatched: 8. The CDR3 extends over 14 amino acids. CDR1 is SNHLY and CDR2 is FYNNEI in the germline V gene. CDR3 coding DNA: TGTGCCAGCAGGGCGGGAGTGCGGTTCGGGGAGCTGTTTTTT. It is translated as CASRAGVRFGELFF.

The chain links TRBV11-2 to TRBJ1-1, with D possibly matching TRBD1 (6 bases). This CDR3 is built from 16 residues. Germline V gives CDR1 SGHAT, CDR2 FQNNGV. V was trimmed by 5 bases and J by 4 bases, leaving 20 bases between them. The CDR3 loop reads CASSESVAGEGTEAFF. The CDR3 nucleotides read TGTGCCAGCAGCGAATCGGTGGCAGGGGAGGGCACTGAAGCTTTCTTT.

In regard to this clone: This CDR3 is also generated by other DNA sequences in the sample. The genes are TRBV30 and TRBJ1-1; possibly TRBD1 for D (6 bases). In germline, CDR1 is GTSNPN, CDR2 SVGIG (reference sequence). The CDR3 contains 12 residues. Trimming pared 5 bases from V and 4 bases from J, leaving 11 bases between. CDR3 sequence: CAWGQGSTEAFF. CDR3 bases: TGTGCCTGGGGGCAGGGGTCCACTGAAGCTTTCTTT.

This chain links TRBV27 with TRBJ1-2, with 7 bases fitting TRBD1. This CDR3 has 14 amino acids. The V gene's germline CDR1 is MNHEY and CDR2 SMNVEV (reference sequence). J was trimmed by 8 bases and V by 2 bases; bases with no gene match: 8. CDR3 amino acids: CASSLKGAMNGYTF. The CDR3 nucleotides read TGTGCCAGCAGTTTAAAGGGGGCGATGAACGGCTACACCTTC.

The chain uses TRBV5-6 and TRBJ1-4; 7 positions agree with TRBD1. The CDR3 is 14 amino acids. With V trimmed by 0 bases and J by 7 bases, 3 bases remained unmatched. Germline CDR1 SGHDT, CDR2 YYEEEE. The CDR3 nucleotides are TGTGCCAGCAGCTTGGGGAGGGGGCGTGAAAAACTGTTTTTT. Its protein product is CASSLGRGREKLFF.

This sequence joins TRBV24-1 and TRBJ1-1, with 7 bases fitting TRBD1. J lost 4 bases, V lost 4 bases, and 2 bases had no gene match. The CDR3 is 13 residues long. Germline-derived CDR1 and CDR2 are KGHDR and SFDVKD. The chain's CDR3 is CATSDGTATEAFF. The CDR3 DNA follows: TGTGCCACCAGTGACGGGACAGCCACTGAAGCTTTCTTT.

This clone was observed a handful of times. The chain links TRBV2 to TRBJ2-2; unclear D gene. Trimming left V 9 bases short and J 0 bases short, with 14 bases between. Germline CDR1 and CDR2: SNHLY and FYNNEI. The CDR3 consists of 15 residues. CDR3 region: CASSMATANTGELFF. As DNA, the CDR3 is TGTGCCAGTTCAATGGCCACCGCGAACACCGGGGAGCTGTTTTTT. The variable domain in full, with the rest retrieved from reference TRBV2 and TRBJ2-2, is EPEVTQTPSHQVTQMGQEVILRCVPISNHLYFYWYRQILGQKVEFLVSFYNNEISEKSEIFDDQFSVERPDGSNFTLKIRSTKLEDSAMYFCASSMATANTGELFFGEGSRLTVL.

The chain links TRBV7-9 to TRBJ2-7; 8 bases match TRBD2. The CDR3 is 14 amino acids. Per germline, CDR1 SEHNR and CDR2 FQNEAQ (reference sequence). V lost 6 bases to trimming and J lost 2 bases; unmatched junction nucleotides: 6. The CDR3: CASRNGTRPYEQYF. The DNA of the CDR3 is TGTGCCAGCAGGAATGGGACTAGACCCTACGAGCAGTACTTC.